A single sample is the source of the 5 T cell receptor beta chains below, sequenced in a study of control samples from healthy donors and cancer patients. Profiling relied on immunoSEQ multiplex PCR, and the TCRdb table lists in-frame clones only, not all of them. The data contain about 160,000 clones, over 95% of them singletons. The source material was blood. These receptors were collected from a woman under 40 in good health.

This rearrangement joins TRBV10-3 to TRBJ2-3; weak D call: TRBD2 (6 bases). This CDR3 region has 13 residues. Germline V CDR1 and CDR2: ENHRY, SYGVKD. Trimming took off 6 bases at V and 2 bases at J, with 9 bases between the two ends. CDR3 DNA: TGTGCCATCAGATGGAGGGACACAGATACGCAGTATTTT. It specifies CAIRWRDTDTQYF.

The rearrangement uses TRBV15 and TRBJ2-3; 13 bases match TRBD2. Trimming took 2 bases from V and 3 from J; bases not matched to a gene: 5. Germline values: CDR1 LNHNV, CDR2 YYDKDF (reference sequence). The CDR3 is 17 amino acids. For the CDR3, the DNA is TGTGCCACCAGCAGACCCACGGGACTAGCGGGGACAGATACGCAGTATTTT. It translates to CATSRPTGLAGTDTQYF.

The chain recombines TRBV7-9 with TRBJ1-4, with D unresolved. CDR1 is SEHNR, CDR2 FQNEAQ, per germline (reference sequence). This CDR3 has 14 residues. V was clipped by 4 bases and J by 0 bases, with 6 bases between them. CDR3 loop: CASSYRATNEKLFF. CDR3 bases: TGTGCCAGCAGCTACCGCGCAACTAATGAAAAACTGTTTTTT.

The V gene is TRBV10-2, the J gene TRBJ1-1, with a tentative D call TRBD1 (5 bases). V lost 0 bases and J 1 base, leaving 9 bases between the germline ends. In germline, CDR1 is WSHSY, CDR2 SAAADI. The CDR3 is 15 amino acids. The CDR3 DNA is TGCGCCAGCAGTGAGTCGCAGGGCCGGAACACTGAAGCTTTCTTT. This gives the protein CASSESQGRNTEAFF.

V gene TRBV5-1 combines with J gene TRBJ1-4, with D possibly matching TRBD1 (6 bases). Germline values: CDR1 SGHRS, CDR2 YFSETQ. Trimming took 4 bases from V and 4 from J, leaving 14 bases between them. The CDR3 covers 15 residues. The CDR3 region has the DNA TGCGCCAGCAGCAAGGGGGGTAGCAATAATGAAAAACTGTTTTTT. Its translation is CASSKGGSNNEKLFF.